This TCR beta chain was sequenced for a study of T-cell reconstitution after alpha-beta-depleted transplantation in children. Unique molecular identifiers were incorporated into the prepared TCRbeta library. TCRdb re-derived calls from the PCR reads in MiXCR, one entry per CDR3 protein. The sample has about 420,000 distinct CDR3 sequences, about 11% seen once. The CDR3 consists of 14 residues. J was trimmed by 8 bases and V by 5 bases; bases with no gene match: 5. The germline CDR1 and CDR2 sequences are DFQATT and SNEGSKA (reference sequence). This clonotype was recorded a few times. This TCR was recovered from a human donor who donated a stem cell graft to a child with acute myeloid leukemia. Sequenced material: PBMCs from the stem cell graft donor, taken from the stem cell graft. J is TRBJ2-1 and V is TRBV20-1; 14 bases map to TRBD2. Here the CDR3 reads CSAGTSGSRYEQFF. CDR3 DNA sequence: TGCAGTGCTGGGACTAGCGGGAGTAGGTATGAGCAGTTCTTC.